A selection of T cell receptor beta chains follows, all from one sample in a study of CD8+ T cells in alopecia areata. Using immunoSEQ multiplex PCR, the repertoire was profiled, and TCRdb retains in-frame clones only, with some absent. The repertoire holds some 110,000 clones, with roughly two fifths as singletons. Material for sequencing was CD4+ T cells sorted from blood. The receptor set was obtained from a human donor with alopecia areata. Both conserved end residues are part of each CDR3.

TRBV29-1	TRBJ1-1	CSVEDRTEAFF
TRBV10-3	TRBJ1-2	CAISWTEENYGYTF
TRBV5-4	TRBJ2-7	CASSLSDYEQYF
TRBV29-1	TRBJ2-7	CSVEDLLGHEQYF
TRBV7-9	TRBJ2-7	CASTNVGRGYEQYF
TRBV14	TRBJ1-2	CASSPRGTNHGYTF
TRBV29-1	TRBJ1-2	CSVTVGDGYTF
TRBV29-1	TRBJ1-2	CSVGSFLYGYTF
TRBV6-1	TRBJ2-7	CASLTGSSSYEQYF
TRBV7-9	TRBJ2-7	CASSLVGGRGLYF
TRBV4-1	TRBJ2-1	CASSQGRGSYNEQFF
TRBV29-1	-	CSVAQGNYEQYF
TRBV10-3	TRBJ2-1	CAISEGSYNEQFF
TRBV5-1	TRBJ2-7	CASRWGGLELYEQYF
TRBV20-1	TRBJ2-5	CSARGLGEYF
TRBV5-1	TRBJ2-1	CASTDVINEQFF
TRBV18	TRBJ2-1	CASSLSGGHFEQFF
TRBV6-6	TRBJ2-1	CASRPPEYNEQFF